This entry features one T cell receptor beta chain sequence. What it recognizes is unknown. The CDR3 loop spans 11 amino acids. V was cut by 8 bases and J by 0 bases, with 3 bases left in between. The germline V gene has CDR1 SNHLY and CDR2 FYNNEI. These data originate in a study of CD8 T cells in ankylosing spondylitis. Study findings and constraints: One TCR beta motif, made up of roughly 8 highly homologous variants, appeared characteristic of ankylosing spondylitis blood.

TCR beta libraries were made by quantitative 5'-RACE with molecular barcodes. One entry per CDR3 protein results from TCRdb running MiXCR on the 5' RACE reads. The data contain about 330,000 distinct CDR3 sequences, roughly 8% of them singletons. The sequence was collected from a male donor with ankylosing spondylitis. What was sequenced was blood, either unsorted or a sorted T cell fraction (not recorded which). V is TRBV2 and J is TRBJ2-3; no firm D call. CDR3 in amino acids: CASASTDTQYF. For the CDR3, the DNA is TGTGCCAGCGCTAGCACAGATACGCAGTATTTT.